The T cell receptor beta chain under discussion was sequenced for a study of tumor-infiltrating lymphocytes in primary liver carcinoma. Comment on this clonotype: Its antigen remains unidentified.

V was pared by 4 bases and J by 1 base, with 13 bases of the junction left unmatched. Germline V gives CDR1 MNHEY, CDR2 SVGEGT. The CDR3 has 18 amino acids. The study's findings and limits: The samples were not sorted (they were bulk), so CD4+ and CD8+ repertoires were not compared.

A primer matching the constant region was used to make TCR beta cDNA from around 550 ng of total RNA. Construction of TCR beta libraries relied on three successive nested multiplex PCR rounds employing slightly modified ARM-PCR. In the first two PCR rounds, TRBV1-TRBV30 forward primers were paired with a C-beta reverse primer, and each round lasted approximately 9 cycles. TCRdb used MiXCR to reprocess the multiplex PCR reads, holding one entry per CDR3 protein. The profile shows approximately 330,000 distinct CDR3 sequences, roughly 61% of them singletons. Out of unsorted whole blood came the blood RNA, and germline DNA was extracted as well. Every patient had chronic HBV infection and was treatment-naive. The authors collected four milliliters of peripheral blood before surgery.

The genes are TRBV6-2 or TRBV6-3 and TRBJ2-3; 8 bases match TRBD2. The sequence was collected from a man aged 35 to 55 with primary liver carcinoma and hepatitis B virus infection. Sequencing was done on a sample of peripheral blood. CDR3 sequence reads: CASSCVGTRGSGTDTQYF. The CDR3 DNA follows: TGTGCCAGCAGTTGCGTGGGGACTAGAGGGAGTGGCACAGATACGCAGTATTTT.